This T cell receptor beta chain was obtained from a study of blood T cell repertoires in COVID-19. Turning to the study itself: PBMCs, B-cell-depleted T cells, or T cells provided the cDNA or gDNA that made up the material.

The CDR3 runs 13 residues. Germline values: CDR1 LNHDA, CDR2 SQIVND (reference sequence). Trimming stripped 5 bases from V and 8 bases from J, with 12 bases between. Measured with immunoSEQ multiplex PCR; TCRdb has only the in-frame clones, and not every one. The sample records about 130,000 clones, about 93% being singletons. The receptor was isolated from a man in his forties or fifties with COVID-19, enrolled during active disease. The specimen sequenced was peripheral blood. The rearrangement uses TRBV19 and TRBJ1-4, with D possibly matching TRBD1 (5 bases). The CDR3 nucleotides are TGTGCCAGTAGTTCCGGACAAGGCGAAAAACTGTTTTTT. Its protein product is CASSSGQGEKLFF. Using reference TRBV19 and TRBJ1-4 for the parts outside the CDR3, the full variable domain is DGGITQSPKYLFRKEGQNVTLSCEQNLNHDAMYWYRQDPGQGLRLIYYSQIVNDFQKGDIAEGYSVSREKKESFPLTVTSAQKNPTAFYLCASSSGQGEKLFFGSGTQLSVL.